This T cell receptor beta chain was sequenced in a study of early T cells in non-severe SARS-CoV-2 infection. Whole-study context: Unpaired chains resulted from sequencing bulk RNA of unsorted whole blood. Study results and caveats: VDJdb matching favored anti-spike CD8 responses, missing private and CD4 specificities.

There are many counts of this clonotype. Its antigen remains unidentified. The protocol attached unique molecular identifiers to individual cDNA molecules. One entry per CDR3 protein, called by TCRdb with MiXCR from the 5' RACE reads. The table has some 87,000 distinct CDR3 sequences, roughly 15% seen once; the top ten hold more than 1.2%. Germline CDR1 reads DFQATT; CDR2 reads SNEGSKA (reference sequence). V was cut by 0 bases and J by 0 bases, with 12 bases left in between. The CDR3 has 15 amino acids. The source material was whole blood. The rearrangement links TRBV20-1 to TRBJ2-7; perhaps D is TRBD1 or TRBD2 (6 bases each). The TCR comes from an adult who was a healthcare worker with PCR-confirmed SARS-CoV-2 infection or an uninfected control (not recorded which). In DNA form, the CDR3 reads TGCAGTGCTAGAGATAGCGGACAGTACTCCTACGAGCAGTACTTC. The encoded protein is CSARDSGQYSYEQYF.